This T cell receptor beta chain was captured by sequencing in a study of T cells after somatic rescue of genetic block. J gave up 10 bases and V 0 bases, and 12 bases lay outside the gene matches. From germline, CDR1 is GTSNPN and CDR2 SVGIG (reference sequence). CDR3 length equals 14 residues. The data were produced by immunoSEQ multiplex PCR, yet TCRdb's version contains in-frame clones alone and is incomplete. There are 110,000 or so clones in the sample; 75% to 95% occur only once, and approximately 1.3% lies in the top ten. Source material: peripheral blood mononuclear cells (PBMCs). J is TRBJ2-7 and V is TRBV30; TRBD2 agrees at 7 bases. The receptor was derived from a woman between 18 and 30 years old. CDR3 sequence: CAWSVQAGPYGQYF. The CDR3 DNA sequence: TGTGCCTGGAGTGTACAAGCGGGGCCGTATGGCCAGTACTTC. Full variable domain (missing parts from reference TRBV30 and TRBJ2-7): SQTIHQWPATLVQPVGSPLSLECTVEGTSNPNLYWYRQAAGRGLQLLFYSVGIGQISSEVPQNLSASRPQDRQFILSSKKLLLSDSGFYLCAWSVQAGPYGQYFGPGTRLTVT.